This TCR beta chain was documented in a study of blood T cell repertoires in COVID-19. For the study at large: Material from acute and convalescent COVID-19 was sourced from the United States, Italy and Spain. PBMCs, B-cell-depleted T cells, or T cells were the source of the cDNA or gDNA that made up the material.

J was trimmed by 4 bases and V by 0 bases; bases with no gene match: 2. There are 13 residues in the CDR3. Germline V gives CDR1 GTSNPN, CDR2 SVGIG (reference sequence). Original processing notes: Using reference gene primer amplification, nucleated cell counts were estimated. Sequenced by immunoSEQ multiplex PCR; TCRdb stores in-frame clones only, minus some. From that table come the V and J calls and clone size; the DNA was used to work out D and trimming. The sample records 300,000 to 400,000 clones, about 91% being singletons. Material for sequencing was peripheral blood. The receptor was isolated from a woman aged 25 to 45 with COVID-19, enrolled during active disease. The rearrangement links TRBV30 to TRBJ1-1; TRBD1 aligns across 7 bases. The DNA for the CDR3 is TGTGCCTGGAGTGTTAGGACAGGCACTGAAGCTTTCTTT. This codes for CAWSVRTGTEAFF.